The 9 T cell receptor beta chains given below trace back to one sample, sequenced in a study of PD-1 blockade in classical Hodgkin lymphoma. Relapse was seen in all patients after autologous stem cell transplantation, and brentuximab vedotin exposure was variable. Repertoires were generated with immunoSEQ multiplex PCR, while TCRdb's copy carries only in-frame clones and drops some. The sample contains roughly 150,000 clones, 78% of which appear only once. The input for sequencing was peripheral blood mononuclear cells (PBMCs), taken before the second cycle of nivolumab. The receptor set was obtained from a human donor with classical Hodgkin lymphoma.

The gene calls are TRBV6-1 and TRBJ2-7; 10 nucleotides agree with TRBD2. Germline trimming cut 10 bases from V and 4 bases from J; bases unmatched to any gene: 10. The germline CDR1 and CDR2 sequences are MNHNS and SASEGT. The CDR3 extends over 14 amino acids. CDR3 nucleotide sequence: TGTGCCACAGCGGGGGGGCCCCTCGGATACGAGCAGTACTTC. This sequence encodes CATAGGPLGYEQYF.

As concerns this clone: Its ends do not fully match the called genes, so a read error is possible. The CDR3 loop is CAISPQAQNIQYF. The CDR3 nucleotides read TGTGCCATCAGTCCCCAAGCCCAAAACATTCAGTACTTC. The V call is TRBV10-3, the J call TRBJ2-4; D gene unclear. Germline assignment: CDR1 ENHRY and CDR2 SYGVKD. The CDR3 has 13 residues.

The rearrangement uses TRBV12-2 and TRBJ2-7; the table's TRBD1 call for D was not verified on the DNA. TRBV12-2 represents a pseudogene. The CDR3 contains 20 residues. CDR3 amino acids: CASRSSVALGPDRGAYEQYF. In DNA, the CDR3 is TGTGCAAGTCGCTCCTCCGTGGCTTTAGGGCCGGACAGGGGAGCCTACGAGCAGTACTTC.

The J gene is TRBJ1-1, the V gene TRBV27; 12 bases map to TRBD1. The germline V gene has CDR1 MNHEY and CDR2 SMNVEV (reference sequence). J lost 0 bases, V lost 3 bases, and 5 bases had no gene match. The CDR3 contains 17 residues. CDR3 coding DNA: TGTGCCAGCAGTTTGGGGACAGGGGGCTTGGTGAACACTGAAGCTTTCTTT. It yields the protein CASSLGTGGLVNTEAFF.

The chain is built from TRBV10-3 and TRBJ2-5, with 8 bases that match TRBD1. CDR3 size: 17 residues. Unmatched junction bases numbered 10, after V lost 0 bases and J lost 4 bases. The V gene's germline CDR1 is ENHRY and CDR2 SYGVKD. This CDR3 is CAISESTGQGWAETQYF. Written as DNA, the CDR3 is TGTGCCATCAGTGAGTCGACAGGACAGGGATGGGCAGAGACCCAGTACTTC.

Here the CDR3 DNA reads TGTGCCAGCAGTGAACAGGGTTATGGCTACACCTTC. This codes for CASSEQGYGYTF. V and J are TRBV6-4 and TRBJ1-2; TRBD1 is a possible D gene (6 bases). The germline V gene encodes CDR1 MRHNA and CDR2 SNTAGT. Trimming cost V 3 bases and J 5 bases, with 7 bases left between them. This CDR3 region has 12 residues.

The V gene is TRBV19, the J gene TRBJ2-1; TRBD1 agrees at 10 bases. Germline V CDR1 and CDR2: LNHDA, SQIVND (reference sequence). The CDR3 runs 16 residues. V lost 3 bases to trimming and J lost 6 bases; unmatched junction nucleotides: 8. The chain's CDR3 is CASSIPGQGSGNEQFF. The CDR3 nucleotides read TGTGCCAGTAGTATTCCGGGACAGGGGTCTGGCAATGAGCAGTTCTTC.

The CDR3 loop reads CASQTGAHSGNTIYF. For the CDR3, the DNA is TGCGCCAGCCAAACAGGGGCCCACTCTGGAAACACCATATATTTT. This chain connects TRBV5-1 to TRBJ1-3; 7 positions match TRBD1. Looked up from germline, CDR1 is SGHRS and CDR2 is YFSETQ. CDR3 length: 15 residues. Trimming removed 7 bases from V and 0 bases from J; junction bases left unmatched: 7.

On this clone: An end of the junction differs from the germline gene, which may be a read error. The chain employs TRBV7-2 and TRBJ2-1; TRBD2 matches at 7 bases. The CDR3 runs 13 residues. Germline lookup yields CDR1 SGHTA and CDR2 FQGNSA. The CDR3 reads CASSSFGGGLQVF. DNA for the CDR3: TGTGCCAGCAGCAGTTTTGGGGGGGGACTTCAGGTCTTC.